This TCR beta chain comes out of a study of blood T cells in healthy people across ages. Germline CDR1 reads MGHRA; CDR2 reads YSYEKL. CDR3 size: 15 residues. The V gene lost 3 bases and the J gene lost 5 bases, with 14 bases spanning the gap. A sample-barcoded 5' primer and a J-beta primer mix were used in a second PCR of about 7 to 12 cycles. TCRdb ran MiXCR on the 5' RACE reads and lists one entry per CDR3 protein. There are about 900,000 distinct CDR3 sequences in the sample; under 50% occur only once, and over 10% lies in the top ten. This clonotype appeared once. The chain recombines TRBV4-1 with TRBJ1-5, with D perhaps TRBD1 (5 bases). The sequence was obtained from a man aged 25-40 years in good health. The specimen sequenced was blood. Written as DNA, the CDR3 is TGCGCCAGCAGCCAGGAACCGGGGGTCTATCAGCCCCAGCATTTT. It is translated as CASSQEPGVYQPQHF.